This is a list of T cell receptor beta chains from one sample in a study of shared clonotypes between healthy human individuals. Generated by immunoSEQ multiplex PCR, the TCRdb table keeps only in-frame clones and is missing some. The sample records millions of clones, approximately 95% being singletons. The sequenced sample consisted of naive CD8+ T cells sorted from blood. The origin of the receptors is a man aged 18-30 years in good health. Each CDR3 is given with its conserved first and last residue. A D gene is named only where the DNA matches it firmly. Rows give clone size only sometimes, using once, few, many, or a class for an expanded clone.

j_call d_call v_call clone_size cdr3_aa cdr3_nt
TRBJ2-3 . TRBV7-3 . CASSLRRGGSTDTQYF TGTGCCAGCAGCTTACGCCGGGGAGGTAGCACAGATACGCAGTATTTT
TRBJ1-1 . TRBV4-3 . CASSQDGTPNTEAFF TGCGCCAGCAGCCAAGATGGGACACCGAACACTGAAGCTTTCTTT
TRBJ1-1 . TRBV7-9 . CASSLGGVNTEAFF TGTGCCAGCAGCTTAGGGGGTGTGAACACTGAAGCTTTCTTT
TRBJ1-1 . TRBV30 once CAWSVFGRLNTEAFF TGTGCCTGGAGTGTCTTTGGCAGATTGAACACTGAAGCTTTCTTT
TRBJ2-6 . TRBV4-1 . CASSQGGGGYYSGANVLTF TGCGCCAGCAGCCAAGGAGGTGGGGGCTACTACTCTGGGGCCAACGTCCTGACTTTC
TRBJ2-7 . TRBV4-1 . CASSRGSGYEQYF TGCGCCAGCAGCCGTGGATCGGGCTACGAGCAGTACTTC
TRBJ2-7 TRBD1 TRBV2 . CASTSGTGGSEQYF TGTGCCAGCACCTCCGGGACAGGGGGCTCCGAGCAGTACTTC
TRBJ2-1 . TRBV9 . CASSVGGSFNEQFF TGTGCCAGCAGCGTAGGCGGTAGTTTCAATGAGCAGTTCTTC
TRBJ2-3 . TRBV6-5 once CASSSAGGQGADTQYF TGTGCCAGCAGTTCCGCCGGGGGGCAAGGGGCGGATACGCAGTATTTT
TRBJ2-1 TRBD2 TRBV28 . CASSSQTSVPAEQFF TGTGCCAGCAGTTCCCAGACTAGCGTCCCGGCCGAGCAGTTCTTC
TRBJ2-7 TRBD2 TRBV27 . CASSWGGGGDEQYF TGTGCCAGCAGTTGGGGGGGAGGCGGGGACGAGCAGTACTTC
TRBJ1-3 . TRBV9 few CASSLSGDWSSGNTIYF TGTGCCAGCAGCCTTTCCGGGGACTGGAGCTCTGGAAACACCATATATTTT
TRBJ2-1 . TRBV5-4 . CASSPLGVDEQFF TGTGCCAGCAGCCCCTTGGGGGTCGATGAGCAGTTCTTC
TRBJ2-7 TRBD1 TRBV30 . CAWSWTGETYEQYF TGTGCCTGGAGCTGGACAGGGGAGACTTACGAGCAGTACTTC
TRBJ2-7 . TRBV29-1 . CSVGSRETPLYEQYF TGCAGCGTAGGGTCCAGGGAAACACCTCTCTACGAGCAGTACTTC
TRBJ1-2 . TRBV9 . CASSATGMGNYGYTF TGTGCCAGCAGCGCAACCGGGATGGGCAACTATGGCTACACCTTC
TRBJ1-2 . TRBV27 . CASSLKGPNYGYTF TGTGCTAGCAGTTTAAAGGGTCCAAACTATGGCTACACCTTC
TRBJ1-6 TRBD1 TRBV13 . CASSLGGQGNSPLHF TGTGCCAGCAGCTTAGGGGGACAGGGGAATTCACCCCTCCACTTT
TRBJ1-5 . TRBV19 . CASSIDGWQGDSNQPQHF TGTGCCAGTAGTATAGATGGCTGGCAGGGAGATAGCAATCAGCCCCAGCATTTT
TRBJ2-5 TRBD1 TRBV29-1 . CSVEVTGGPGETQYF TGCAGCGTTGAAGTTACAGGGGGACCGGGGGAGACCCAGTACTTC
TRBJ2-2 . TRBV4-1 . CASSQTANTGELFF TGCGCCAGCAGCCAAACAGCGAACACCGGGGAGCTGTTTTTT
TRBJ1-4 TRBD1 TRBV13 . CASSPSTGPAVF TGTGCCAGCAGCCCCTCGACAGGGCCCGCGGTTTTT
TRBJ2-5 TRBD2 TRBV5-4 . CASSLTIAGGPWETQYF TGTGCCAGCAGCTTGACGATAGCGGGAGGGCCGTGGGAGACCCAGTACTTC
TRBJ2-3 . TRBV10-3 . CAISGHTGYTDTQYF TGTGCCATCAGTGGGCACACGGGATATACAGATACGCAGTATTTT
TRBJ2-7 TRBD2 TRBV12-5 . CASGLKLLAGGSSYEQYF TGTGCTAGTGGTTTGAAGCTACTAGCGGGAGGGAGCTCCTACGAGCAGTACTTC
TRBJ2-7 TRBD1 TRBV5-1 few CASSFTGTGGYEQYF TGCGCCAGCAGCTTCACTGGGACAGGGGGCTACGAGCAGTACTTC
TRBJ1-1 TRBD1 TRBV14 once CASSRPGTGVDTEAFF TGTGCCAGCAGCCGTCCCGGGACAGGGGTTGACACTGAAGCTTTCTTT
TRBJ2-7 TRBD2 TRBV28 once CASDRGGSYEQYF TGTGCCAGCGACCGCGGGGGCTCCTACGAGCAGTACTTC
TRBJ1-3 . TRBV4-1 . CASSLRVGNTIYF TGCGCCAGCAGCCTCAGGGTGGGAAACACCATATATTTT
TRBJ2-7 . TRBV27 . CASSHRVLGGPYEQYF TGTGCCAGCAGCCACCGGGTCCTGGGAGGCCCCTACGAGCAGTACTTC
TRBJ1-1 . TRBV9 . CASSPWTGMNTEAFF TGTGCCAGCAGCCCCTGGACGGGAATGAACACTGAAGCTTTCTTT
TRBJ2-5 TRBD1 TRBV7-7 . CASSLEYRGGETQYF TGTGCTAGCAGCTTAGAATACAGGGGCGGGGAGACCCAGTACTTC
TRBJ1-3 . TRBV29-1 . CSVGTAPSGNTIYF TGCAGCGTTGGGACAGCCCCCTCTGGAAACACCATATATTTT
TRBJ1-2 . TRBV30 . CAWIEHEPGGGYTF TGTGCCTGGATCGAACATGAACCGGGAGGTGGCTACACCTTC
TRBJ2-2 . TRBV10-2 . CASSDRPGELFF TGCGCCAGCAGTGATAGGCCCGGGGAGCTGTTTTTT
TRBJ2-5 . TRBV27 once CASSPLSDSLQETQYF TGTGCCAGCAGCCCCCTTTCGGACTCGCTGCAAGAGACCCAGTACTTC
TRBJ2-5 . TRBV7-8 . CASTLSLRDFQETQYF TGTGCCAGCACCCTTAGTCTGCGGGACTTCCAAGAGACCCAGTACTTC
TRBJ2-1 TRBD2 TRBV27 . CASSEREGRNEQFF TGTGCCAGCAGCGAGCGGGAGGGCCGGAATGAGCAGTTCTTC